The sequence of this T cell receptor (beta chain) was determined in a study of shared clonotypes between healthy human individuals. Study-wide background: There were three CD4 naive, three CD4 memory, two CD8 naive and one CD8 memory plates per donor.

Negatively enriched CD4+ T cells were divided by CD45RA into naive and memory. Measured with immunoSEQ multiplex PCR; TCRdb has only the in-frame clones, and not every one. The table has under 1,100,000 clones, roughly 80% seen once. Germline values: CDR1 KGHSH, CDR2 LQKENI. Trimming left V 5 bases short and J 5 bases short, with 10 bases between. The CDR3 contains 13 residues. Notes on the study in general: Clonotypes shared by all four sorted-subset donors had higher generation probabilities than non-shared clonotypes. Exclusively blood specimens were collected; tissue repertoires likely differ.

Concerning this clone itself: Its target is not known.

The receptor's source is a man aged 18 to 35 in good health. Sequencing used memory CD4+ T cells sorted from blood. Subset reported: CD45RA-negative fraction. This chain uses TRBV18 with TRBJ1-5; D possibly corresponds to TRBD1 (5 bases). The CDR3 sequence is CASSGDGYQPQHF. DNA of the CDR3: TGTGCCAGCTCAGGGGACGGCTATCAGCCCCAGCATTTT. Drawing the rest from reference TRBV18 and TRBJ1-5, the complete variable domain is NAGVMQNPRHLVRRRGQEARLRCSPMKGHSHVYWYRQLPEEGLKFMVYLQKENIIDESGMPKERFSAEFPKEGPSILRIQQVVRGDSAAYFCASSGDGYQPQHFGDGTRLSIL.